These 21 T cell receptor beta chains share one sample of origin, sequenced in a study of T-cell reconstitution after alpha-beta-depleted transplantation in children. For TCRbeta, the library was prepared with unique molecular identifiers. TCRdb used MiXCR to reprocess the PCR reads, holding one entry per CDR3 protein. The sample contains hundreds of thousands of distinct CDR3 sequences, 9.5% to 15% of which appear only once. The source material was PBMCs from the stem cell graft donor, sampled from the stem cell graft. The source of these receptors is a human donor who donated a stem cell graft to a child with combined immunodeficiency.

A note on this clonotype: A much more abundant neighbour one base away suggests this may be a read error. The conserved phenylalanine or tryptophan is not found at the CDR3 terminus, so this likely reflects a read error. This sequence joins TRBV24-1 and TRBJ2-7, with D perhaps TRBD1 (5 bases). Germline assignment: CDR1 KGHDR and CDR2 SFDVKD. V lost 4 bases and J 5 bases, leaving 11 bases between the germline ends. CDR3 size: 13 residues. The CDR3 nucleotides read TGTGCCACCAGTGACTCCATAGGGGACGAGCAGTACATC. Protein sequence: CATSDSIGDEQYI.

The sample holds many counts of this clonotype. CDR3 residues: CASSPTMGTEAFF. CDR3 in DNA: TGTGCCAGCTCACCAACGATGGGGACTGAAGCTTTCTTT. The chain employs TRBV18 and TRBJ1-1; the D is unclear. V dropped 2 bases and J dropped 5 bases, with 9 bases sitting between them. In germline, CDR1 is KGHSH, CDR2 LQKENI. The CDR3 runs to 13 residues.

This clonotype was seen repeatedly, ten times or more. V and J are TRBV11-2 and TRBJ2-3; D might be TRBD2 (5 bases). Germline values: CDR1 SGHAT, CDR2 FQNNGV. There are 16 residues in the CDR3. Deletions cut 5 bases from V and 5 bases from J, with 20 bases between. The CDR3 DNA follows: TGTGCCAGCAGCGCCCCTTGGACTCCGGCGGGAGATACGCAGTATTTT. This encodes CASSAPWTPAGDTQYF. Supplemented by reference TRBV11-2 and TRBJ2-3, the full variable domain reads EAGVAQSPRYKIIEKRQSVAFWCNPISGHATLYWYQQILGQGPKLLIQFQNNGVVDDSQLPKDRFSAERLKGVDSTLKIQPAKLEDSAVYLCASSAPWTPAGDTQYFGPGTRLTVL.

The chain combines TRBV29-1 with TRBJ2-3, with TRBD2 matching over 8 bases. This CDR3 has 14 amino acids. J was trimmed by 4 bases and V by 7 bases; bases with no gene match: 10. Germline V lookup: CDR1 SQVTM, CDR2 ANQGSEA. The CDR3 sequence: CSAVLAGLADTQYF. CDR3 nucleotide sequence: TGCAGCGCCGTTCTAGCGGGTTTAGCAGATACGCAGTATTTT.

The rearrangement joins TRBV29-1 to TRBJ1-1; TRBD1 is a possible D gene (6 bases). Trimming stripped 6 bases from V and 8 bases from J, with 7 bases between. Germline CDR1 reads SQVTM; CDR2 reads ANQGSEA. This CDR3 has 9 residues. CDR3 sequence reads: CSVQGEAFF. Here the CDR3 DNA reads TGCAGCGTCCAGGGGGAAGCTTTCTTT.

Only a few counts were recorded for this clonotype. The chain is built from TRBV20-1 and TRBJ2-3, with D possibly matching TRBD2 (5 bases). The CDR3 is 14 amino acids. With 1 base removed from V and 1 base from J, the gap between germline ends came to 9 bases. CDR1 is DFQATT, CDR2 SNEGSKA, per germline (reference sequence). The CDR3 sequence is CSARVATRTDTQYF. In DNA, the CDR3 is TGCAGTGCTAGAGTAGCGACCCGCACAGATACGCAGTATTTT.

This clonotype was observed many times. The CDR3: CASSFPFPDTQYF. The CDR3 nucleotides read TGTGCCAGCAGCTTCCCCTTCCCAGATACGCAGTATTTT. The V call is TRBV7-2, the J call TRBJ2-3; D gene uncertain. The CDR3 runs 13 residues. The V and J ends lost 3 bases and 4 bases respectively, with 8 bases between them. Germline lookup yields CDR1 SGHTA and CDR2 FQGNSA.

In nucleotides, the CDR3 is TGTGCCAGTAGTAGGGTCAGAGATAACTACGAGCAGTACTTC. Translation: CASSRVRDNYEQYF. This chain connects TRBV19 to TRBJ2-7; no definite D call. V lost 4 bases and J 3 bases, leaving 13 bases between the germline ends. CDR1 and CDR2 from the germline V gene are LNHDA and SQIVND (reference sequence). This CDR3 spans 14 amino acids.

This clonotype has more than one count but fewer than ten. The chain has TRBV7-8 and TRBJ2-1; 9 bases are a match to TRBD2. Germline loops: CDR1 SGHVS, CDR2 FQNEAQ. V shed 5 bases, J shed 6 bases, and the junction held 5 bases outside the gene matches. The CDR3 sequence is 14 residues long. The DNA for the CDR3 is TGTGCCAGCAGCGATCCGGGACTAGCCAATGAGCAGTTCTTC. This translates into CASSDPGLANEQFF. Full variable domain (outside the CDR3, taken from reference TRBV7-8 and TRBJ2-1): GAGVSQSPRYKVAKRGQDVALRCDPISGHVSLFWYQQALGQGPEFLTYFQNEAQLDKSGLPSDRFFAERPEGSVSTLKIQRTQQEDSAVYLCASSDPGLANEQFFGPGTRLTVL.

The chain has TRBV7-2 and TRBJ2-3; possibly TRBD1 or TRBD2 for D (5 bases each). The CDR3 has 15 amino acids. V was trimmed by 1 base and J by 7 bases, leaving 15 bases between them. From germline, CDR1 is SGHTA and CDR2 FQGNSA. The CDR3 region has the DNA TGTGCCAGCAGCTTAGGTTTAGGGGACGGATATACGCAGTATTTT. Translating gives CASSLGLGDGYTQYF. The whole variable domain, filled in from reference TRBV7-2 and TRBJ2-3, reads GAGVSQSPSNKVTEKGKDVELRCDPISGHTALYWYRQSLGQGLEFLIYFQGNSAPDKSGLPSDRFSAERTGGSVSTLTIQRTQQEDSAVYLCASSLGLGDGYTQYFGPGTRLTVL.

This clonotype was observed a handful of times. The chain is built from TRBV9 and TRBJ2-2; TRBD1 matches at 9 bases. V shed 1 base, J shed 5 bases, and the junction held 3 bases outside the gene matches. The CDR3 runs to 15 residues. Germline assignment: CDR1 SGDLS and CDR2 YYNGEE. The CDR3 DNA sequence: TGTGCCAGCAGCGTAAAACAGGGGGCAACCGGGGAGCTGTTTTTT. Protein: CASSVKQGATGELFF.

This rearrangement joins TRBV18 to TRBJ2-6, with unresolved D. This CDR3 is built from 18 residues. Germline CDR1 reads KGHSH; CDR2 reads LQKENI. V lost 0 bases and J lost 0, with 12 bases in between. CDR3 residues: CASSPPMLYNSGANVLTF. CDR3 bases: TGTGCCAGCTCACCACCGATGCTATACAACTCTGGGGCCAACGTCCTGACTTTC.

This clonotype occurred a few times. Mismatch with germline at one junction end may stem from a read error. The chain couples TRBV4-3 to TRBJ2-2, with 9 bases lining up with TRBD1. CDR1 is LGHNA, CDR2 YSLEER, per germline. The CDR3 loop spans 14 amino acids. CDR3 amino acids: CASSEDRGAGELFF. DNA for the CDR3: TGCGCCAGCAGCGAAGACAGGGGGGCCGGGGAGCTGTTTTTT.

This chain links TRBV11-3 with TRBJ2-5, with 9 bases aligning to TRBD1. Trimming at V came to 1 base and at J to 5 bases, leaving 14 bases not matched to a gene. Germline lookup yields CDR1 SGHNT and CDR2 YENEEA. The CDR3 contains 18 residues. The CDR3 sequence: CASSLGAGTGKYGETQYF. The CDR3 DNA reads TGTGCCAGCAGCTTAGGAGCCGGGACAGGGAAGTATGGTGAGACCCAGTACTTC. The entire variable domain, with the rest obtained from reference TRBV11-3 and TRBJ2-5, is as follows: EAGVVQSPRYKIIEKKQPVAFWCNPISGHNTLYWYLQNLGQGPELLIRYENEEAVDDSQLPKDRFSAERLKGVDSTLKIQPAELGDSAVYLCASSLGAGTGKYGETQYFGPGTRLLVL.

This clonotype occurred many times. This chain connects TRBV29-1 to TRBJ2-7, with D perhaps TRBD1 or TRBD2 (6 bases each). The CDR3 loop spans 14 amino acids. Trimming left V 6 bases short and J 3 bases short, with 18 bases between. CDR1 and CDR2 from the germline V gene are SQVTM and ANQGSEA. CDR3 bases: TGCAGCGTAGCTAATACAGGGCGGGGCTACGAGCAGTACTTC. Protein: CSVANTGRGYEQYF.

This clonotype was seen repeatedly, ten times or more. V is TRBV11-2 and J is TRBJ2-7; no reliable D call. The CDR3 has 12 residues. Germline CDR1 and CDR2: SGHAT and FQNNGV. V was clipped by 0 bases and J by 6 bases, with 6 bases between them. CDR3 coding DNA: TGTGCCAGCAGCTTAGATCTCGCCGAGCAGTACTTC. Its protein is CASSLDLAEQYF. The complete variable domain, with remaining parts taken from reference TRBV11-2 and TRBJ2-7, reads EAGVAQSPRYKIIEKRQSVAFWCNPISGHATLYWYQQILGQGPKLLIQFQNNGVVDDSQLPKDRFSAERLKGVDSTLKIQPAKLEDSAVYLCASSLDLAEQYFGPGTRLTVT.

This clonotype has ten or more counts. The chain links TRBV29-1 to TRBJ1-1; TRBD1 aligns across 7 bases. The CDR3 runs 14 residues. Germline trimming cut 1 base from V and 4 bases from J; bases unmatched to any gene: 6. The germline V gene encodes CDR1 SQVTM and CDR2 ANQGSEA. CDR3 coding DNA: TGCAGCGTTGAAGTAACAGGGGTAGCCACTGAAGCTTTCTTT. This codes for CSVEVTGVATEAFF. The variable domain in full, completed from reference TRBV29-1 and TRBJ1-1, reads SAVISQKPSRDICQRGTSLTIQCQVDSQVTMMFWYRQQPGQSLTLIATANQGSEATYESGFVIDKFPISRPNLTFSTLTVSNMSPEDSSIYLCSVEVTGVATEAFFGQGTRLTVV.

The chain employs TRBV29-1 and TRBJ1-4; D unresolved. CDR3 length: 11 amino acids. The germline V gene encodes CDR1 SQVTM and CDR2 ANQGSEA. Trimming left V 1 base short and J 7 bases short, with 4 bases between. This CDR3 reads CSVEGGEKLFF. CDR3 DNA sequence: TGCAGCGTTGAAGGAGGTGAAAAACTGTTTTTT.

This clonotype has ten or more counts. The chain joins TRBV12-3 or TRBV12-4 to TRBJ1-1; weak D call: TRBD1 (5 bases). Between the trimmed V and J ends, which lost 4 bases and 3 bases, there was a span of 12 bases. The CDR3 length is 14 residues. CDR3 sequence (DNA): TGTGCCAGCAGTTCCCAGGGTCCACACACTGAAGCTTTCTTT. Translated, it gives CASSSQGPHTEAFF.

The genes are TRBV24-1 and TRBJ2-1; D possibly corresponds to TRBD2 (7 bases). Per the germline V gene, CDR1 is KGHDR and CDR2 is SFDVKD. The CDR3 spans 16 residues. Trimming stripped 0 bases from V and 3 bases from J, with 11 bases between. CDR3 protein: CATSDLAGANYNEQFF. CDR3 sequence (DNA): TGTGCCACCAGTGATTTGGCGGGGGCTAACTACAATGAGCAGTTCTTC.

The CDR3 loop reads CASSPDKRAGVFVEYF. The CDR3, as DNA: TGTGCCAGCAGCCCGGACAAGAGAGCAGGCGTCTTTGTGGAGTACTTC. The rearrangement links TRBV7-9 to TRBJ2-7, with D perhaps matching TRBD1 (5 bases). Trimming took 5 bases from V and 11 from J, leaving 28 bases between them. The CDR3 contains 16 residues. Germline-derived CDR1 and CDR2 are SEHNR and FQNEAQ (reference sequence).